What follows are 14 T cell receptor beta chains derived from one specimen sequenced in a study of T cells after yellow fever vaccination (dated by TCRdb to between 2019 and 2020). The treatment or condition label of this sample denotes: live attenuated yellow fever vaccine strain. Library preparation used 5' RACE. Sequencing took place on an Illumina NovaSeq 6000. The public reads were quality trimmed at Q25 with fastp and then assembled into clones with MiXCR by TCRdb, keeping productive beta chains. CDR3 protein duplicates are merged, each entry listing the most common genes and DNA. The sample profile shows under 400,000 distinct CDR3 sequences; 9.5% to 15% of them were found once. More than 3% of the sample comes from the top ten. The specimen comprised CD4+ T cells sorted from PBMCs, sampled 15 days after the yellow fever booster vaccination. Receptors were obtained from a man between 18 and 35 years old who received the YFV17D yellow fever vaccine.

The gene calls are TRBV6-2 or TRBV6-3 and TRBJ1-2; 7 bases are shared with TRBD1. CDR3 length: 14 amino acids. V lost 4 bases to trimming and J lost 4 bases; unmatched junction nucleotides: 6. Germline values: CDR1 MNHEY, CDR2 SVGEGT. This CDR3 is CASSLKTGSYGYTF. The CDR3 DNA follows: TGTGCCAGCAGTTTGAAGACAGGGAGCTATGGCTACACCTTC.

This clonotype was observed a few times. V and J are TRBV20-1 and TRBJ2-7; 7 bases agree with TRBD2. V lost 2 bases, J lost 2 bases, and 15 bases stayed unmatched. The CDR3 runs to 17 residues. Germline V lookup: CDR1 DFQATT, CDR2 SNEGSKA (reference sequence). The CDR3 is CSARHLSGGRSPYEQYV. CDR3 nucleotides: TGCAGTGCTAGACACCTCTCGGGAGGACGGAGCCCCTACGAGCAGTACGTC.

This clonotype was picked up a small number of times. The chain recombines TRBV7-9 with TRBJ1-1, with D possibly TRBD1 on 6 matching bases. Germline lookup yields CDR1 SEHNR and CDR2 FQNEAQ (reference sequence). V dropped 2 bases and J dropped 13 bases, with 17 bases sitting between them. This CDR3 has 13 residues. CDR3 sequence: CASSLSGGPKGFF. In nucleotides, the CDR3 is TGTGCCAGCAGCTTAAGCGGGGGCCCGAAGGGTTTCTTT.

The sample holds a few counts of this clonotype. V is TRBV4-3 and J is TRBJ1-3; no clear D gene. The CDR3 extends over 14 amino acids. Per germline, CDR1 LGHNA and CDR2 YSLEER. The V end was cut by 4 bases, the J end by 2 bases, with 9 bases between. CDR3 region: CASSPRIAGNTIYF. CDR3 in DNA: TGCGCCAGCAGCCCCCGTATCGCTGGAAACACCATATATTTT.

This clonotype appeared a few times. The chain combines TRBV7-9 with TRBJ1-1; weak D call: TRBD1 (5 bases). V was trimmed by 4 bases and J by 3 bases, leaving 15 bases between them. Germline assignment: CDR1 SEHNR and CDR2 FQNEAQ (reference sequence). The CDR3 has 15 residues. DNA for the CDR3: TGTGCCAGCAGCTCCAAAGGGACGGCATACACTGAAGCTTTCTTT. Residues: CASSSKGTAYTEAFF. Filled out from reference TRBV7-9 and TRBJ1-1, the complete variable domain reads DTGVSQNPRHKITKRGQNVTFRCDPISEHNRLYWYRQTLGQGPEFLTYFQNEAQLEKSRLLSDRFSAERPKGSFSTLEIQRTEQGDSAMYLCASSSKGTAYTEAFFGQGTRLTVV.

V is TRBV7-3 and J is TRBJ2-1, with D possibly being TRBD1 or TRBD2 (6 bases each). CDR1 is SGHTA, CDR2 FQGTGA, per germline. CDR3 length: 15 residues. V shed 5 bases and J shed 7 bases, with 18 bases lying between them. The CDR3 nucleotides read TGTGCCAGCAGCCCCTATGTGGGGGGCGGGAATGAGCAGTTCTTC. Amino acids: CASSPYVGGGNEQFF.

In its sample, this clonotype was seen a few times. The V and J genes are TRBV12-3 or TRBV12-4 and TRBJ1-1; D is unclear. The CDR3 runs to 13 residues. Trimming took 6 bases from V and 0 from J, leaving 8 bases between them. CDR3 nucleotides: TGTGCCAGCAGGCCACAAGTGAACACTGAAGCTTTCTTT. Amino acid sequence: CASRPQVNTEAFF.

This clonotype was detected only a few times. The chain is built from TRBV5-1 and TRBJ1-2, with 12 bases lining up with TRBD1. The germline V gene has CDR1 SGHRS and CDR2 YFSETQ. The CDR3 runs to 15 residues. The J segment lost 7 bases and the V segment lost 4 bases, leaving 8 bases of the junction unmatched. Here the CDR3 reads CASSPTGQGAVGYTF. CDR3 sequence (DNA): TGCGCCAGCAGCCCAACGGGACAGGGGGCAGTTGGCTACACCTTC.

The chain recombines TRBV6-1 with TRBJ1-4; D possibly corresponds to TRBD1 (5 bases). Germline CDR1 is MNHNS and CDR2 is SASEGT. Between the trimmed V and J ends, which lost 10 bases and 0 bases, there was a span of 12 bases. This CDR3 is built from 14 residues. The CDR3 sequence is CATRTGATNEKLFF. The CDR3 region has the DNA TGTGCCACCCGAACAGGAGCAACTAATGAAAAACTGTTTTTT.

This clonotype was recorded a few times. The chain combines TRBV5-1 with TRBJ1-2, with D tentatively TRBD1 (5 bases). Trimming removed 2 bases from V and 4 bases from J, with 9 bases in between. This CDR3 has 13 residues. Germline-derived CDR1 and CDR2 are SGHRS and YFSETQ. DNA of the CDR3: TGCGCCAGCAGCTTAGGGGATGTCTATGGCTACACCTTC. It translates to CASSLGDVYGYTF.

This clonotype turned up a few times. J is TRBJ1-1 and V is TRBV5-1, with TRBD1 matching over 9 bases. V lost 0 bases and J lost 11; bases outside the gene matches: 8. Germline-derived CDR1 and CDR2 are SGHRS and YFSETQ. This CDR3 comprises 14 residues. The CDR3 DNA reads as TGCGCCAGCAGCTTGGCGGGACAGGGACTAGGTGCTTTCTTT. Translated: CASSLAGQGLGAFF.

The chain combines TRBV2 with TRBJ1-1; 8 bases line up with TRBD1. Germline trimming cut 6 bases from V and 11 bases from J; bases unmatched to any gene: 11. The length of the CDR3 is 13 residues. Germline V lookup: CDR1 SNHLY, CDR2 FYNNEI. CDR3 coding DNA: TGTGCCAGCAGCTTACAGGGGGTAGCATGGGCTTTCTTT. Amino acids: CASSLQGVAWAFF.

This clonotype appeared a few times. The chain recombines TRBV18 with TRBJ1-5; possibly TRBD1 for D (5 bases). Germline values: CDR1 KGHSH, CDR2 LQKENI. The CDR3 consists of 14 residues. V was clipped by 3 bases and J by 6 bases, with 12 bases between them. CDR3 in DNA: TGTGCCAGCTCACCCGCCCAGGGAGGTCAGCCCCAGCATTTT. Translating it yields CASSPAQGGQPQHF. The full variable domain, in which reference TRBV18 and TRBJ1-5 provide the parts outside the CDR3, is NAGVMQNPRHLVRRRGQEARLRCSPMKGHSHVYWYRQLPEEGLKFMVYLQKENIIDESGMPKERFSAEFPKEGPSILRIQQVVRGDSAAYFCASSPAQGGQPQHFGDGTRLSIL.

This clonotype appeared once. The chain has TRBV5-1 and TRBJ2-5; 13 positions agree with TRBD2. V dropped 5 bases and J dropped 3; count of bases not matched to a gene: 7. CDR1 SGHRS and CDR2 YFSETQ come from the germline V gene. This CDR3 has 16 amino acids. CDR3 bases: TGCGCCAGCAGACGATCCGGGACTAGCGGGGAAGAGACCCAGTACTTC. It yields the protein CASRRSGTSGEETQYF.